This note documents a single T cell receptor (beta chain) sequence. Its antigen is currently unknown. The sort gate was single viable CD3+CD4+CD8-CD45RO+ cells for memory CD4+ T cells. Serum IgG to CMV pp150, pp28, p38 and p52 defined serostatus. Total CD4+ T cells were enriched by CD4 positive selection. The sample belongs to a study of memory CD4+ T cells and cytomegalovirus serostatus. Study-wide results and limits: Repertoires predicted CMV serostatus with median bootstrapped AUC of approximately 0.94. Each of approximately 73 CMV-associated TCRbeta sequences occurred in one to five individuals.

The V gene's germline CDR1 is SGHRS and CDR2 YFSETQ. V gave up 0 bases and J gave up 5 bases, with 14 bases separating them. The CDR3 sequence is 15 residues long. The data were produced by immunoSEQ multiplex PCR, yet TCRdb's version contains in-frame clones alone and is incomplete. The sample includes about 52,000 clones, 80% to 90% of them seen just once. The TCR sequence derives from an adult in good health and CMV-seropositive. V is TRBV5-1 and J is TRBJ1-2, with D unclear. The specimen was memory CD4+ T cells from blood. CDR3 DNA sequence: TGCGCCAGCAGCTTGGCCGGGAATGGGCTGTATGGCTACACCTTC. The encoded protein is CASSLAGNGLYGYTF.